The T cell receptor (beta chain) described here comes from a study of Graves' ophthalmopathy and Graves' hyperthyroidism. Germline V CDR1 and CDR2: MGHRA, YSYEKL. The CDR3 is 13 residues long. V was cut by 4 bases and J by 6 bases, with 13 bases left in between. The authors amplified TCR beta CDR3 regions from RNA transcripts. The authors performed first-round RT-PCR with HTBI primers and then a second-round multiplex PCR. One entry per CDR3 protein results from TCRdb running MiXCR on the multiplex PCR reads. The sample has about 700,000 distinct CDR3 sequences, 40% seen once. The TCR was taken from an adult man with Graves' ophthalmopathy. The sample comprised peripheral blood. The chain recombines TRBV4-1 with TRBJ2-7; D possibly corresponds to TRBD1 (6 bases). CDR3 sequence reads: CASSRQQGTEQYF. The DNA for the CDR3 is TGCGCCAGCAGCCGACAGCAGGGGACCGAGCAGTACTTC.